This TCR beta chain was documented in a study of shared T cell receptors in the human thymus. Germline values: CDR1 SGHDT, CDR2 YYEEEE. The CDR3 totals 14 residues. Germline trimming cut 4 bases from V and 4 bases from J; bases unmatched to any gene: 7. Profiled with immunoSEQ multiplex PCR; TCRdb holds only in-frame clones, not every one. This repertoire shows roughly 710,000 clones, approximately 83% found once; its top ten account for 0.0095% to 0.013%. These data were also filed under a second study, of human thymus T cells. In that study: During corrective heart surgery, resections were taken, and the thymus tissue came from them. Within thymic and blood repertoires, V and J gene usage appeared to be biased. Thymic repertoires of unrelated individuals were reported in related research to overlap highly.

The chain carries TRBV5-6 and TRBJ1-2, with TRBD1 matching over 7 bases. The sample was thymocytes. This sequence was found in a girl under three years old with a congenital heart defect. As DNA, the CDR3 is TGTGCCAGCAGCCCTGGGACAGTTTCCTATGGCTACACCTTC. Its translation: CASSPGTVSYGYTF.